This entry lists 27 T cell receptor beta chains sequenced from one sample in a study of T-cell reconstitution after alpha-beta-depleted transplantation in children. Unique molecular identifiers tagged the TCRbeta library. TCRdb used MiXCR to reprocess the PCR reads, holding one entry per CDR3 protein. The sample has about 48,000 distinct CDR3 sequences, 5.5% to 7.5% seen once; the top ten hold under 35%. Sequences were derived from PBMCs, mostly from graft donor cells, sampled 60 days after TCRalphabeta/CD19-depleted stem cell transplant. The receptors were gathered from a female patient between 2 and 10 years old who had a stem cell transplant for aplastic anemia, so the T cells may come from the graft donor.

This clonotype was observed many times. This chain connects TRBV28 to TRBJ2-3, with D tentatively TRBD1 (5 bases). The CDR3 consists of 15 residues. V lost 3 bases to trimming and J lost 2 bases, with 12 bases between them. CDR1 is MDHEN, CDR2 SYDVKM, per germline. CDR3 residues: CASSFLTGTTDTQYF. The CDR3 region has the DNA TGTGCCAGCAGTTTTTTAACAGGCACCACAGATACGCAGTATTTT.

This clonotype was seen ten or more times. J is TRBJ1-4 and V is TRBV20-1; 8 nucleotides align to TRBD1. V trimming: 5 bases; J trimming: 4 bases; junction bases outside the gene matches: 3. The CDR3 length is 13 residues. Germline V gives CDR1 DFQATT, CDR2 SNEGSKA (reference sequence). For the CDR3, the DNA is TGCAGTGCTTACGGACAGGGTAATGAAAAACTGTTTTTT. Translated: CSAYGQGNEKLFF.

About this clonotype: A read error may be the cause here, since a much bigger clone is one base away. The missing conserved phenylalanine or tryptophan at the end of this CDR3 makes a read error likely. The chain links TRBV20-1 to TRBJ1-1, with D tentatively TRBD1 (5 bases). Trimming removed 3 bases from V and 0 bases from J, with 8 bases in between. The CDR3 is 13 amino acids. The germline gives CDR1 DFQATT, CDR2 SNEGSKA (reference sequence). This chain's CDR3 is CSARKGVNTEAFC. The CDR3, as DNA: TGCAGTGCTAGGAAAGGGGTGAACACTGAAGCTTTCTGT.

This clonotype was counted at least ten times. V is TRBV28 and J is TRBJ2-1; D may match TRBD1 or TRBD2 (6 bases each). The length of the CDR3 is 15 residues. CDR1 is MDHEN and CDR2 is SYDVKM in the germline V gene. V shed 6 bases and J shed 0 bases, with 12 bases lying between them. CDR3 protein: CASRNGGGSYNEQFF. The CDR3 region has the DNA TGTGCCAGCAGGAACGGGGGCGGCTCCTACAATGAGCAGTTCTTC.

This clonotype was seen repeatedly, ten times or more. The chain is built from TRBV11-2 and TRBJ2-1, with D perhaps assigned TRBD1 or TRBD2 (6 bases each). Germline CDR1 and CDR2: SGHAT and FQNNGV. V gave up 0 bases and J gave up 5 bases, with 11 bases separating them. The CDR3 consists of 15 residues. Written as DNA, the CDR3 is TGTGCCAGCAGCTTAGAGCCGGGGGCACACAATGAGCAGTTCTTC. It specifies CASSLEPGAHNEQFF. Using reference TRBV11-2 and TRBJ2-1 for the parts outside the CDR3, the full variable domain is EAGVAQSPRYKIIEKRQSVAFWCNPISGHATLYWYQQILGQGPKLLIQFQNNGVVDDSQLPKDRFSAERLKGVDSTLKIQPAKLEDSAVYLCASSLEPGAHNEQFFGPGTRLTVL.

This clonotype has a count of ten or more. In DNA, the CDR3 is TGTGCCAGCAGCCCCACGGGACAGGGGTACAATGAGCAGTTCTTC. Translating it yields CASSPTGQGYNEQFF. The chain uses TRBV4-2 and TRBJ2-1; 10 nucleotides match TRBD1. Germline loops: CDR1 LGHNA, CDR2 YNFKEQ. Unmatched junction bases numbered 4, after V lost 4 bases and J lost 4 bases. The CDR3 spans 15 residues.

This clonotype was observed at least ten times. This rearrangement joins TRBV7-2 to TRBJ2-2; a possible D gene is TRBD2 (5 bases). The germline gives CDR1 SGHTA, CDR2 FQGNSA. The CDR3 runs to 14 residues. V was shortened by 5 bases and J by 4 bases, with 11 bases between the two germline ends. Here the CDR3 DNA reads TGTGCCAGCAGCCGGTTAGCGCCCACCGGGGAGCTGTTTTTT. Its protein is CASSRLAPTGELFF.

This clonotype was recorded many times. The rearrangement uses TRBV27 and TRBJ2-7, with D hard to call. The CDR3 is 13 residues long. Germline V gives CDR1 MNHEY, CDR2 SMNVEV (reference sequence). V was trimmed by 4 bases and J by 9 bases, leaving 16 bases between them. The CDR3 coding sequence is TGTGCCAGCAGTTCCCATACACCCATCGGGCAGTACGTC. It codes for CASSSHTPIGQYV.

Many counts were recorded for this clonotype. The chain employs TRBV20-1 and TRBJ2-4, with TRBD2 identical over 11 bases. V lost 4 bases and J lost 4; bases outside the gene matches: 12. Germline assignment: CDR1 DFQATT and CDR2 SNEGSKA (reference sequence). The CDR3 spans 17 residues. The CDR3: CSANPTILAGGKNIQYF. CDR3 sequence (DNA): TGCAGTGCTAACCCCACAATCCTAGCGGGGGGAAAAAACATTCAGTACTTC.

V usage is TRBV27 and J usage is TRBJ2-5; the match to TRBD1 covers 8 bases. In germline, CDR1 is MNHEY, CDR2 SMNVEV (reference sequence). The ends lost 6 bases at V and 5 bases at J; junction bases unmatched: 5. The CDR3 totals 13 residues. CDR3 in amino acids: CASRRTGWETQYF. CDR3 in DNA: TGTGCCAGCAGACGGACAGGGTGGGAGACCCAGTACTTC.

This clonotype was seen repeatedly, ten times or more. The J gene is TRBJ2-2, the V gene TRBV7-9; D gene unclear. CDR3 length equals 14 residues. Looked up from germline, CDR1 is SEHNR and CDR2 is FQNEAQ (reference sequence). Trimming removed 1 base at V and 5 bases at J, with 8 bases between. The CDR3 DNA is TGTGCCAGCAGCTTAGACTTACGAACCGGGGAGCTGTTTTTT. Its protein product is CASSLDLRTGELFF.

This clonotype showed up many times. This chain links TRBV2 with TRBJ2-2; 10 positions agree with TRBD1. The CDR3 is 15 residues long. V shed 4 bases, J shed 4 bases, and the junction held 3 bases outside the gene matches. From germline, CDR1 is SNHLY and CDR2 FYNNEI. The chain's CDR3 is CASSGQGAGTGELFF. CDR3 DNA sequence: TGTGCCAGCAGTGGACAGGGGGCGGGCACCGGGGAGCTGTTTTTT.

This clonotype came up many times. The junction shows a germline mismatch at one end, possibly a read error. Here the CDR3 reads CASSLAGGPHEQFF. CDR3 sequence (DNA): TGTGCCAGCAGTCTAGCGGGAGGGCCTCATGAGCAGTTCTTC. V and J are TRBV12-3 or TRBV12-4 and TRBJ2-1; 12 bases align to TRBD2. CDR3 length: 14 amino acids.

The table lists this clonotype with many counts. The chain joins TRBV20-1 to TRBJ1-6; D not resolved. The CDR3 loop spans 15 amino acids. Germline V gene sequence: CDR1 DFQATT, CDR2 SNEGSKA (reference sequence). V was trimmed by 5 bases and J by 2 bases, leaving 13 bases between them. For the CDR3, the DNA is TGCAGTGCTTTTCGGAGTCGCACCTATAATTCACCCCTCCACTTT. Its translation: CSAFRSRTYNSPLHF.

Many counts were recorded for this clonotype. V is TRBV3-1 and J is TRBJ2-1, with D tentatively TRBD2 (5 bases). Germline values: CDR1 LGHDT, CDR2 YNNKEL (reference sequence). The V gene lost 0 bases and the J gene lost 5 bases, with 17 bases spanning the gap. The CDR3 is 17 amino acids. CDR3 coding DNA: TGTGCCAGCAGCCAAGATCTTGACTATGTTGGACACAATGAGCAGTTCTTC. This gives the protein CASSQDLDYVGHNEQFF.

This clonotype was found many times. This sequence joins TRBV7-9 and TRBJ1-1; D unresolved. Trimming removed 3 bases from V and 5 bases from J, with 10 bases in between. The CDR3 spans 13 residues. Germline-derived CDR1 and CDR2 are SEHNR and FQNEAQ (reference sequence). The CDR3 spells CASSFHPATEAFF. The DNA of the CDR3 is TGTGCCAGCAGCTTCCACCCGGCTACTGAAGCTTTCTTT.

This clonotype has ten or more counts. V usage is TRBV25-1 and J usage is TRBJ2-3, with D tentatively TRBD2 (6 bases). CDR1 and CDR2 (germline): MGHDK, SYGVNS. The V and J ends lost 6 bases and 2 bases respectively, with 12 bases between them. This CDR3 region has 14 residues. CDR3: CASRTRELTDTQYF. The CDR3 DNA follows: TGTGCCAGCAGGACCCGGGAGCTCACAGATACGCAGTATTTT.

This clonotype was observed many times. The V call is TRBV20-1, the J call TRBJ2-1, with 9 bases matching TRBD1. CDR3 length: 13 amino acids. V trimming: 3 bases; J trimming: 5 bases; junction bases outside the gene matches: 2. Germline V lookup: CDR1 DFQATT, CDR2 SNEGSKA (reference sequence). The CDR3 loop is CSARGDRDNEQFF. The CDR3 coding sequence is TGCAGTGCTAGGGGGGACAGGGACAATGAGCAGTTCTTC.

This clonotype showed up just a few times. The V call is TRBV7-2, the J call TRBJ2-2; 13 nucleotides align to TRBD2. V shed 5 bases and J 3 bases; nucleotides not matched to a gene: 3. Germline CDR1 is SGHTA and CDR2 is FQGNSA. The CDR3 length is 16 residues. CDR3 in DNA: TGTGCCAGCAGCACTAGCGGGGGGGCTTACACCGGGGAGCTGTTTTTT. This translates into CASSTSGGAYTGELFF.

This clonotype was detected many times. The chain employs TRBV7-9 and TRBJ2-3; D uncertain. The CDR3 consists of 16 residues. Per germline, CDR1 SEHNR and CDR2 FQNEAQ (reference sequence). Trimming took off 6 bases at V and 1 base at J, with 17 bases between the two ends. The CDR3 here is CASRPPRQERTDTQYF. The CDR3, as DNA: TGTGCCAGCAGGCCCCCACGCCAGGAGCGCACAGATACGCAGTATTTT.

This clonotype came up many times. The V gene is TRBV9, the J gene TRBJ2-3; D possibly corresponds to TRBD2 (5 bases). Trimming removed 4 bases at V and 2 bases at J, with 23 bases between. The CDR3 contains 18 residues. Germline V gives CDR1 SGDLS, CDR2 YYNGEE. The CDR3: CASSSRMGSGWNTDTQYF. The CDR3 region has the DNA TGTGCCAGCAGCTCGAGGATGGGGAGCGGTTGGAACACAGATACGCAGTATTTT.

Only a few counts were recorded for this clonotype. The chain has TRBV7-3 and TRBJ2-2, with TRBD1 matching 9 bases. V lost 0 bases to trimming and J lost 6 bases; unmatched junction nucleotides: 5. Germline V gene sequence: CDR1 SGHTA, CDR2 FQGTGA. The CDR3 length is 16 residues. The CDR3 spells CASSLTGQGWSGELFF. CDR3 DNA: TGTGCCAGCAGCTTAACGGGACAGGGATGGTCCGGGGAGCTGTTTTTT.

This clonotype appeared many times. The chain combines TRBV12-3 or TRBV12-4 with TRBJ2-6; perhaps TRBD2 as D (5 bases). The CDR3 spans 18 residues. The V end was cut by 6 bases, the J end by 0 bases, with 18 bases between. CDR3 amino acids: CASSRLSGLSSGANVLTF. The CDR3 nucleotides are TGTGCCAGCAGCCGCTTAAGCGGTTTAAGCTCTGGGGCCAACGTCCTGACTTTC.

This chain joins TRBV11-2 and TRBJ1-4; D not resolved. Germline V gives CDR1 SGHAT, CDR2 FQNNGV. V lost 0 bases and J 4 bases, leaving 0 bases between the germline ends. The CDR3 consists of 12 residues. CDR3: CASSLDNEKLFF. CDR3 nucleotides: TGTGCCAGCAGCTTAGATAATGAAAAACTGTTTTTT.

A note on this clonotype: This clone may be a read error of a much larger clone one base away. The gene calls are TRBV12-3 or TRBV12-4 and TRBJ2-7; no definite D call. The CDR3 has 15 amino acids. V gave up 1 base and J gave up 0 bases, with 10 bases separating them. The CDR3 DNA follows: TGTGCCAGCAGTTTAGGCCCTGGCAGCTCCTACGAGCAGTACTTC. Its protein product is CASSLGPGSSYEQYF.

This clonotype was counted many times. CDR3 in amino acids: CASTGEKPYEQYF. Here the CDR3 DNA reads TGTGCCAGCACTGGGGAGAAACCCTACGAGCAGTACTTC. The V call is TRBV2, the J call TRBJ2-7; possible D gene TRBD2, 5 bases. The CDR3 is 13 amino acids. Germline CDR1 is SNHLY and CDR2 is FYNNEI. V lost 7 bases, J lost 2 bases, and 12 bases lay in between.

There are a few counts of this clonotype. The chain links TRBV6-5 to TRBJ1-5; D is unresolved. Germline CDR1 and CDR2: MNHEY and SVGAGI. V lost 4 bases, J lost 7 bases, and 11 bases lay in between. CDR3 length equals 13 residues. The CDR3 sequence: CASSSASGQPQHF. CDR3 coding DNA: TGTGCCAGCAGTTCTGCTTCGGGGCAGCCCCAGCATTTT.